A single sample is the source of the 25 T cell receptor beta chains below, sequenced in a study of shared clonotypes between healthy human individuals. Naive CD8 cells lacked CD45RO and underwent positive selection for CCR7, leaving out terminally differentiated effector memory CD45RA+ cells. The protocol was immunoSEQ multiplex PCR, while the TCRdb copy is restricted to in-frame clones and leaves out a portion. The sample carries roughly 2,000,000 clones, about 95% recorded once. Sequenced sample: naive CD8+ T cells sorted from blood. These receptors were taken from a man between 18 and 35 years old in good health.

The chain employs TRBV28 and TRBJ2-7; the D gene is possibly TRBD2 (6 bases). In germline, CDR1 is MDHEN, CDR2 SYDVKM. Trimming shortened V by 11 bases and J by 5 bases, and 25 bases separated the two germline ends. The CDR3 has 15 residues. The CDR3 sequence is CAGAPGLTSGDEQYF. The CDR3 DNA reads TGTGCCGGGGCACCGGGACTCACTTCTGGGGACGAGCAGTACTTC.

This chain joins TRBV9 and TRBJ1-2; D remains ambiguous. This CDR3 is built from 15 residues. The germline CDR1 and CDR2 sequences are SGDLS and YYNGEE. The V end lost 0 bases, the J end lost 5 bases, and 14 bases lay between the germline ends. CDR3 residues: CASSVVDKLGYGYTF. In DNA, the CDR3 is TGTGCCAGCAGCGTAGTTGACAAGCTAGGGTATGGCTACACCTTC.

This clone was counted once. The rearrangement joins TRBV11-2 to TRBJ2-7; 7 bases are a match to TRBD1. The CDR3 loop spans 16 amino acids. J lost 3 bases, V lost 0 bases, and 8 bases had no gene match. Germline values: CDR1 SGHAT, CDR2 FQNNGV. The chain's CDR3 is CASSLEVQGGDYEQYF. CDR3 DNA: TGTGCCAGCAGCTTAGAAGTTCAAGGGGGCGACTACGAGCAGTACTTC.

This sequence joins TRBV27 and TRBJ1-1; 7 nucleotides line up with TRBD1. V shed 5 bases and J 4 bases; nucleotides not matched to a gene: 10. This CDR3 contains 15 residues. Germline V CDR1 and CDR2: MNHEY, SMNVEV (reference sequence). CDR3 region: CASSLTGMGATEAFF. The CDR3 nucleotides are TGTGCCAGCAGTCTGACAGGGATGGGGGCCACTGAAGCTTTCTTT.

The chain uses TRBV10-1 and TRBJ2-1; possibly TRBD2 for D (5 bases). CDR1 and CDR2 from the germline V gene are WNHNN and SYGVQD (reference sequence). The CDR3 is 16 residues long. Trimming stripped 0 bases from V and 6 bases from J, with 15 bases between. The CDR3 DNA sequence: TGCGCCAGCAGTGAGTCAGCGGCGACATTAGGCAATGAGCAGTTCTTC. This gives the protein CASSESAATLGNEQFF.

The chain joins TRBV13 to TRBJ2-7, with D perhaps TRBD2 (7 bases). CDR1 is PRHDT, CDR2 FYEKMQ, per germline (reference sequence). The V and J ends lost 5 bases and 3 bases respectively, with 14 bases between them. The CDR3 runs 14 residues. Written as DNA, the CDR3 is TGTGCCAGCAGCGGCACGGGGGGCCACTACGAGCAGTACTTC. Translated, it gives CASSGTGGHYEQYF.

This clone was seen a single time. CDR3 amino acids: CSATDSSGANVLTF. CDR3 DNA: TGCAGCGCTACAGACAGCTCTGGGGCCAACGTCCTGACTTTC. The rearrangement links TRBV29-1 to TRBJ2-6, with a tentative D call TRBD1 (5 bases). The CDR3 spans 14 residues. Germline lookup yields CDR1 SQVTM and CDR2 ANQGSEA. The V end lost 7 bases, the J end lost 0 bases, and 10 bases lay between the germline ends.

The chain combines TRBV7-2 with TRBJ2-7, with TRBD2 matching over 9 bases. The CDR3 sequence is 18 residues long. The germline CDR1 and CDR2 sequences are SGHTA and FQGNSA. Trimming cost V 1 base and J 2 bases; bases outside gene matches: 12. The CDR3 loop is CASSLVGGSSGSTYEQYF. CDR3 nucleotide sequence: TGTGCCAGCAGCTTAGTGGGAGGGAGTAGCGGGAGTACCTACGAGCAGTACTTC. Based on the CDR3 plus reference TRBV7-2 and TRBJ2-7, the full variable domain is GAGVSQSPSNKVTEKGKDVELRCDPISGHTALYWYRQSLGQGLEFLIYFQGNSAPDKSGLPSDRFSAERTGGSVSTLTIQRTQQEDSAVYLCASSLVGGSSGSTYEQYFGPGTRLTVT.

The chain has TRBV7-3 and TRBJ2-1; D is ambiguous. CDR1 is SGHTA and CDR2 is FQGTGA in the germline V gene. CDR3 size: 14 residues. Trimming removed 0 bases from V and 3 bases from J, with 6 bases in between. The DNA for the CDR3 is TGTGCCAGCAGCTTAACCGGCGGCTACAATGAGCAGTTCTTC. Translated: CASSLTGGYNEQFF.

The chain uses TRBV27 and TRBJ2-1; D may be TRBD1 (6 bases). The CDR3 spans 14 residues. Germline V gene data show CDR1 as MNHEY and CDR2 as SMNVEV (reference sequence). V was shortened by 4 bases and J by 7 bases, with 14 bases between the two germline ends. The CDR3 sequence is CASSSQGFGNEQFF. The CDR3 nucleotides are TGTGCCAGCAGTTCACAGGGTTTCGGGAATGAGCAGTTCTTC.

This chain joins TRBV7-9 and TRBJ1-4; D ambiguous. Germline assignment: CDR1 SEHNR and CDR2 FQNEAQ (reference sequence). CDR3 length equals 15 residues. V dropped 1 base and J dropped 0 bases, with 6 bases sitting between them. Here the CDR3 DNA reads TGTGCCAGCAGCTTAGATGCTGCAACTAATGAAAAACTGTTTTTT. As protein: CASSLDAATNEKLFF.

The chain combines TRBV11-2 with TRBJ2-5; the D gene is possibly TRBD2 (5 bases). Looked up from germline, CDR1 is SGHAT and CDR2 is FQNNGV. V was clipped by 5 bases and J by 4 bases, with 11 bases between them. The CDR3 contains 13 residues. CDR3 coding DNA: TGTGCCAGCAGCGCTAGCATCGGAGAGACCCAGTACTTC. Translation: CASSASIGETQYF.

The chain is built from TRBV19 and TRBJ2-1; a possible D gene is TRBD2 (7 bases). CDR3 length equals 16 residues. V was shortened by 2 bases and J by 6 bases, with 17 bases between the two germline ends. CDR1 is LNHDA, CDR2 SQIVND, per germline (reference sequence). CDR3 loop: CASSIRDGGPPNEQFF. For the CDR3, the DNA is TGTGCCAGTAGTATAAGAGACGGGGGGCCCCCCAATGAGCAGTTCTTC. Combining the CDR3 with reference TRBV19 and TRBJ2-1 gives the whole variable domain DGGITQSPKYLFRKEGQNVTLSCEQNLNHDAMYWYRQDPGQGLRLIYYSQIVNDFQKGDIAEGYSVSREKKESFPLTVTSAQKNPTAFYLCASSIRDGGPPNEQFFGPGTRLTVL.

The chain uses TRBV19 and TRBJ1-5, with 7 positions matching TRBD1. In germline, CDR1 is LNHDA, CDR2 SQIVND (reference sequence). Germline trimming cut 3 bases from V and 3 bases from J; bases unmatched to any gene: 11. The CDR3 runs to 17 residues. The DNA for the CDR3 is TGTGCCAGTAGTATTATAGGGGAGGGGGCTACCAATCAGCCCCAGCATTTT. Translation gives CASSIIGEGATNQPQHF.

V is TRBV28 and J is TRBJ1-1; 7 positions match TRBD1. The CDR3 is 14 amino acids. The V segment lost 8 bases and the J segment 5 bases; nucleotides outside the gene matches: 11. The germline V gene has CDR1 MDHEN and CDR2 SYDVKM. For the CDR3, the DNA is TGTGCCAGCCAACACAGGGGAGTAGGTACTGAAGCTTTCTTT. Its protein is CASQHRGVGTEAFF.

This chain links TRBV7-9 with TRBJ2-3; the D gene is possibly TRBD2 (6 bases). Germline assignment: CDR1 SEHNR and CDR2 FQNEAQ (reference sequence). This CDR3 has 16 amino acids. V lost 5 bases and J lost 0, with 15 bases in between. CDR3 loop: CASSAPRERSTDTQYF. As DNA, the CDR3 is TGTGCCAGCAGCGCCCCCCGGGAGCGAAGCACAGATACGCAGTATTTT.

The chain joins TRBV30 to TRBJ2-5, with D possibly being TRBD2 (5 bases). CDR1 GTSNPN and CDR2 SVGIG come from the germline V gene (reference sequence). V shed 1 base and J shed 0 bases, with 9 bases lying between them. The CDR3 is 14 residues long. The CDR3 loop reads CAWSARGYQETQYF. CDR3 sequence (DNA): TGTGCCTGGAGTGCGCGCGGGTACCAAGAGACCCAGTACTTC.

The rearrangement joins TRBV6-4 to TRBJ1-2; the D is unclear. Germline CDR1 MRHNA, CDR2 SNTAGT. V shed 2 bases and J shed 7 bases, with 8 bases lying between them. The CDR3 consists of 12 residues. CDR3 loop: CASSDNGGGYTF. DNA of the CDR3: TGTGCCAGCAGTGACAATGGAGGTGGCTACACCTTC.

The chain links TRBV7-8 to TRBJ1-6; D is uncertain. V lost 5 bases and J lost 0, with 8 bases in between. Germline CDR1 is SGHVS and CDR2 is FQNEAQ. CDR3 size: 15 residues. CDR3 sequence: CASSRDHSYNSPLHF. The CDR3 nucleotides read TGTGCCAGCAGCCGCGACCACTCCTATAATTCACCCCTCCACTTT.

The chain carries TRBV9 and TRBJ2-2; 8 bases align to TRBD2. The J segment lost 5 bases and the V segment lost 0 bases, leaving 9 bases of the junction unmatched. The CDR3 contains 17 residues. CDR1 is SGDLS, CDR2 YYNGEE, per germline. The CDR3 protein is CASSVAGGGPWTGELFF. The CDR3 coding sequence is TGTGCCAGCAGCGTAGCAGGCGGGGGGCCGTGGACCGGGGAGCTGTTTTTT.

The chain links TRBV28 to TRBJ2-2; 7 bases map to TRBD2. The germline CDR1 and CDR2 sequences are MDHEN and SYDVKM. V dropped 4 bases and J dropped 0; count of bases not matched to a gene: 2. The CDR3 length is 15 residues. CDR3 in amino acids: CASSYGLANTGELFF. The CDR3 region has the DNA TGTGCCAGCAGTTACGGACTAGCGAACACCGGGGAGCTGTTTTTT.

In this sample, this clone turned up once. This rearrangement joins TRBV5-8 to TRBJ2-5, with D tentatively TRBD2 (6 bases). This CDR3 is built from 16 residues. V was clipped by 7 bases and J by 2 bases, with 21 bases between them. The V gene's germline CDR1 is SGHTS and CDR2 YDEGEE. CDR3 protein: CASSRAGNGGQETQYF. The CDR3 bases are TGTGCCAGCTCACGGGCGGGCAACGGGGGACAAGAGACCCAGTACTTC.

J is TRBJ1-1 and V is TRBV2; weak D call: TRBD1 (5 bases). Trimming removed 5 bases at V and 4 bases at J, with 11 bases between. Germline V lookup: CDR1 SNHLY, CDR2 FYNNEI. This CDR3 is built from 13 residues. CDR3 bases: TGTGCCAGCAGTCCGGACACTCGCACTGAAGCTTTCTTT. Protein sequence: CASSPDTRTEAFF. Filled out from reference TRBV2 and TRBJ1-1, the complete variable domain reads EPEVTQTPSHQVTQMGQEVILRCVPISNHLYFYWYRQILGQKVEFLVSFYNNEISEKSEIFDDQFSVERPDGSNFTLKIRSTKLEDSAMYFCASSPDTRTEAFFGQGTRLTVV.

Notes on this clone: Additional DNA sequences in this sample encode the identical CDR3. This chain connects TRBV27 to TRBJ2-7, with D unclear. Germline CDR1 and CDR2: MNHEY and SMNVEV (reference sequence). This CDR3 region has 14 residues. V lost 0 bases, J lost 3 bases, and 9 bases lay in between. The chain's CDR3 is CASSLSYGNYEQYF. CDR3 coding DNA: TGTGCCAGCAGTTTATCGTACGGAAACTACGAGCAGTACTTC.

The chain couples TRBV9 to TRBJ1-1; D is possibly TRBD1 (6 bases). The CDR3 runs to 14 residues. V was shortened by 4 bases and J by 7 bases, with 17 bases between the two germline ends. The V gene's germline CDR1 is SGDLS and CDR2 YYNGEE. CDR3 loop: CASSLGGGTLEAFF. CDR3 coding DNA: TGTGCCAGCAGCCTGGGAGGGGGGACACTTGAAGCTTTCTTT.